The clone carrying this TCR beta chain was detected ten times or more. The antigen remains unidentified. Germline V gene sequence: CDR1 LGHDT, CDR2 YNNKEL (reference sequence). V was clipped by 3 bases and J by 5 bases, with 11 bases between them. The CDR3 runs to 13 residues. The sample is drawn from a study of read filtering for tumor transcriptome and immune sequencing. About the study: The cohort had more than 16 men and over twelve women aged about 47 to 80, mean about 70 years. Per sample, TCR-region reads ranged about 4.05 to 11 million by IR-seq, roughly 80 to 1273 by RNA-seq. Study results and limitations: RNA-seq captured clonotypes less deeply and reliably than IR-seq. Around 80% of IR-seq clonotypes had a single read, yet these held 3.5% to 4.5% of reads.

This library used roughly 400 ng RNA and molecular barcoded adaptors spanning alpha/delta and beta/gamma chains. One entry per CDR3 protein results from TCRdb running MiXCR on the reads. The sample lists around 130,000 distinct CDR3 sequences; 10% to 15% were seen once. The V and J genes are TRBV3-1 and TRBJ2-7; unclear D gene. The sample taken for sequencing was a population of CD138-negative cells sorted from bone marrow. The clonotype comes from a donor at least 40 years old with multiple myeloma. CDR3 region: CASSHSPSDEQYF. In nucleotides, the CDR3 is TGTGCCAGCAGCCACTCTCCTAGTGACGAGCAGTACTTC.